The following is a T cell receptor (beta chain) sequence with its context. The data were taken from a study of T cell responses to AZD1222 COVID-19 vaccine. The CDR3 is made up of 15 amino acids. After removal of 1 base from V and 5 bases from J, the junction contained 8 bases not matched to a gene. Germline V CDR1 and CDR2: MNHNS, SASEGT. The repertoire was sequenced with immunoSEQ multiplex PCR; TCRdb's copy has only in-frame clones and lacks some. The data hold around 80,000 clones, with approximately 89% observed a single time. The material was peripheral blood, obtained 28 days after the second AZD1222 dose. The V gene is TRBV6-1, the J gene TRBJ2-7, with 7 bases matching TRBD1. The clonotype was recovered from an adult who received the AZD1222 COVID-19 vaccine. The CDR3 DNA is TGTGCCAGCAGTGAAGGGGACAGTAGCATTAACGAGCAGTACTTC. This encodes CASSEGDSSINEQYF.